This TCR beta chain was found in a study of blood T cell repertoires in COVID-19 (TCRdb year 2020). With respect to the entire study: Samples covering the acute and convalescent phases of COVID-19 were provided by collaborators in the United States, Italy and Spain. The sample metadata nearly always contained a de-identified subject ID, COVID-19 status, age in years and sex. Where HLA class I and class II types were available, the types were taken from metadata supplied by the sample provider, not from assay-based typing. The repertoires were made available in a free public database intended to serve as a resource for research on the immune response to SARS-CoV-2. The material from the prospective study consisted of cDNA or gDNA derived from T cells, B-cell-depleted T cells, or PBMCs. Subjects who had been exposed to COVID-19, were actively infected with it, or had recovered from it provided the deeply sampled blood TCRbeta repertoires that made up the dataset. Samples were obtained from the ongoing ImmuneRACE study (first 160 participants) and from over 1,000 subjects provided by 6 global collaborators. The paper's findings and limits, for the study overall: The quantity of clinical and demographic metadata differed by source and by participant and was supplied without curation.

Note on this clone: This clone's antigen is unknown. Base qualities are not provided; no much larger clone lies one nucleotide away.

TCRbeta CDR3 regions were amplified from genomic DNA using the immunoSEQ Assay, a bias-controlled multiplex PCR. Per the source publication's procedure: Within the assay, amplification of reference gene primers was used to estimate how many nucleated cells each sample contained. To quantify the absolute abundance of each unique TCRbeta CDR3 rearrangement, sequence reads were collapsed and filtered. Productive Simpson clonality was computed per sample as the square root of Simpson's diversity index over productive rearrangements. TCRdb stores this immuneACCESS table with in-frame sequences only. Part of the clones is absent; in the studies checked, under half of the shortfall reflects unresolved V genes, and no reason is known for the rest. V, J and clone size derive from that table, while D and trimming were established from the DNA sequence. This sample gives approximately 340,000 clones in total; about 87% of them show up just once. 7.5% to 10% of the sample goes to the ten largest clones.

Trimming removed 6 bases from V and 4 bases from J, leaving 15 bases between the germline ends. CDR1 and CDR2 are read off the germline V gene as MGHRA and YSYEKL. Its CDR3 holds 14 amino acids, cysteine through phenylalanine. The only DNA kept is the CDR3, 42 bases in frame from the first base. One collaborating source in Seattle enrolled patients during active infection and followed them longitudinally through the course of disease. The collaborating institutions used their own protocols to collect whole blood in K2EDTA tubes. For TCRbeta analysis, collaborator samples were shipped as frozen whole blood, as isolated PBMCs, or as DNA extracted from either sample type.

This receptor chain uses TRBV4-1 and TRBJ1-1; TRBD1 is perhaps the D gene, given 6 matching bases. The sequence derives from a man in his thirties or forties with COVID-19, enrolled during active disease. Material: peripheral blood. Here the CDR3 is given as CASRTGPFGTEAFF. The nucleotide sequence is TGCGCCAGCAGGACAGGCCCATTTGGCACTGAAGCTTTCTTT.